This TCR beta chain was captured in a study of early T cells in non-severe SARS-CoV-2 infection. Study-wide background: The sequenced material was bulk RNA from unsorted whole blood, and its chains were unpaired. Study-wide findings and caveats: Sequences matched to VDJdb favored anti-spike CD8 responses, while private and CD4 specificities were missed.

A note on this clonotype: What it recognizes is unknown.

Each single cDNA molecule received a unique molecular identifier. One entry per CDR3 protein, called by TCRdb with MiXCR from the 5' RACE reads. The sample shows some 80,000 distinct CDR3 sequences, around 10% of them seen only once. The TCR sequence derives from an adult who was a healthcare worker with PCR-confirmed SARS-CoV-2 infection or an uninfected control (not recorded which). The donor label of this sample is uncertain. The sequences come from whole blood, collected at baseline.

Here the CDR3 reads CASTGRTSKPDEQYF. CDR3 DNA: TGTGCCAGCACTGGGAGGACTAGCAAACCCGACGAGCAGTACTTC. The chain links TRBV6-6 to TRBJ2-7; 8 nucleotides match TRBD2. Germline V CDR1 and CDR2: MNHNY, SVGAGI (reference sequence). The CDR3 spans 15 residues. The V segment lost 7 bases and the J segment 5 bases; nucleotides outside the gene matches: 13.